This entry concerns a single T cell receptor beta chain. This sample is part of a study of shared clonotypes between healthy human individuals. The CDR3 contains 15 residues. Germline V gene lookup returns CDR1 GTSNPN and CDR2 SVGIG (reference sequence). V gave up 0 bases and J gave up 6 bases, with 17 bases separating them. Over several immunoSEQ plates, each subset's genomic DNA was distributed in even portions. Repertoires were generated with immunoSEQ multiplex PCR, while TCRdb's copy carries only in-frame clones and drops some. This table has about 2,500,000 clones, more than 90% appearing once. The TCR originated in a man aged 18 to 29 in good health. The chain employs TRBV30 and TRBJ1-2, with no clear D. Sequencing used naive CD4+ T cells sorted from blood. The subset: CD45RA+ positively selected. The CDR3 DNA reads TGTGCCTGGAGTGTATTTGCCCCGCCTCGGAATGGCTACACCTTC. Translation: CAWSVFAPPRNGYTF.